This T cell receptor (beta chain) was found in a study of T cells after yellow fever vaccination. The study made its TCR cDNA through 5'RACE template switching. That step introduced a universal primer site along with UMIs. TCRdb reprocessed the 5' RACE reads via MiXCR and lists one record per CDR3 protein. Among over 110,000 distinct CDR3 sequences listed, approximately 7.7% were seen once. The CDR3 is 12 amino acids. Germline V CDR1 and CDR2: KGHSH, LQKENI. V dropped 4 bases and J dropped 3 bases, with 7 bases sitting between them. Many counts were recorded for this clonotype. Its target is not known. Study-wide results and limits: Reappearing after the booster were most of the clones from primary vaccination (about 96% CD4, 85% to 90% CD8). Repertoires obtained by FACS sorting could include abundant clonotypes that entered as contaminants from the bulk population. Relatively few clonotypes were ones that appeared in both CD4 and CD8 compartments.

The chain uses TRBV18 and TRBJ2-7; D is possibly TRBD1 (5 bases). Sequencing was performed on CD4+ T cells sorted from PBMCs, taken 5 days after the yellow fever booster vaccination. The receptor was isolated from a man in his thirties or forties who received the YFV17D yellow fever vaccine. As DNA, the CDR3 is TGTGCCAGCTCACAGGGGAACTACGAGCAGTACTTC. Translated: CASSQGNYEQYF.